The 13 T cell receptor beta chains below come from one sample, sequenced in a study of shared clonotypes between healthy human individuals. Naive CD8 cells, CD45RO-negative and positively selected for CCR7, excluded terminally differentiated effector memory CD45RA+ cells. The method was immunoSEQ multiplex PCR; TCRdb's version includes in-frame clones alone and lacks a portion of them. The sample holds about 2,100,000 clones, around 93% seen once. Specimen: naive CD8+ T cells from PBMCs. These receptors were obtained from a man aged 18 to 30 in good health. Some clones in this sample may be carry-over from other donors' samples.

CDR3 region: CASSFSEGPGEQYF. In DNA form, the CDR3 reads TGTGCCAGCAGCTTCAGTGAGGGGCCGGGCGAGCAGTACTTC. The chain links TRBV7-6 to TRBJ2-7; D possibly matches TRBD1 or TRBD2 (5 bases each). The CDR3 length is 14 residues. The V gene lost 3 bases and the J gene lost 6 bases, with 15 bases spanning the gap. CDR1 is SGHVS, CDR2 FNYEAQ, per germline.

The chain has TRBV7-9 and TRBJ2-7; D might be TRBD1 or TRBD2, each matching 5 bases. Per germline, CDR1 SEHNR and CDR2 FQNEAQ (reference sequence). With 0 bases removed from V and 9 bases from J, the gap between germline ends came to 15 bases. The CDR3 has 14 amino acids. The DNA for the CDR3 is TGTGCCAGCAGCTTAGCGCTGAGGGGAGAAGGGCAGTACTTC. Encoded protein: CASSLALRGEGQYF.

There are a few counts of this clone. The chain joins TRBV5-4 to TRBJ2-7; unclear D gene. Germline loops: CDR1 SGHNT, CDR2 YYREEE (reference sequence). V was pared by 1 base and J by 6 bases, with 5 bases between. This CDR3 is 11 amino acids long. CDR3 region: CASSLNSEQYF. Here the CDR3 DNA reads TGTGCCAGCAGCTTGAATAGCGAGCAGTACTTC.

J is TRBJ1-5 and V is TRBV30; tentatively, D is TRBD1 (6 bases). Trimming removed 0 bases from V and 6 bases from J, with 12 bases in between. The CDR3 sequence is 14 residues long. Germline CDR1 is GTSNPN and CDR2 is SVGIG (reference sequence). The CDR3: CAWSVRGGSQPQHF. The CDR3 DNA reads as TGTGCCTGGAGTGTACGGGGGGGCAGTCAGCCCCAGCATTTT.

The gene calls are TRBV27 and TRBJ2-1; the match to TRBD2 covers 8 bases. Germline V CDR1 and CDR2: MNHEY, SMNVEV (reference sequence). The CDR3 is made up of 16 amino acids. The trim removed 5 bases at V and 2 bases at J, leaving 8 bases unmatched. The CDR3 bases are TGTGCCAGCAGTCCCCAAGCGGGAGAAACCTACAATGAGCAGTTCTTC. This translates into CASSPQAGETYNEQFF.

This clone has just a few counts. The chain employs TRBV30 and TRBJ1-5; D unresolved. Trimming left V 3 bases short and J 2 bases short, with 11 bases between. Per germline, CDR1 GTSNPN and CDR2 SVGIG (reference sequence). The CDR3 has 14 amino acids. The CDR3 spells CAWSPLARNQPQHF. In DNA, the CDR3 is TGTGCCTGGAGCCCGTTGGCTCGCAATCAGCCCCAGCATTTT.

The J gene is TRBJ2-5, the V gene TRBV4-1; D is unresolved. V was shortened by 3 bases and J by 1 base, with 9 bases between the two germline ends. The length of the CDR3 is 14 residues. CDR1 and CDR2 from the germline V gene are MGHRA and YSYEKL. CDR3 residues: CASSQLRGQETQYF. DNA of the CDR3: TGCGCCAGCAGCCAGTTGCGAGGCCAAGAGACCCAGTACTTC.

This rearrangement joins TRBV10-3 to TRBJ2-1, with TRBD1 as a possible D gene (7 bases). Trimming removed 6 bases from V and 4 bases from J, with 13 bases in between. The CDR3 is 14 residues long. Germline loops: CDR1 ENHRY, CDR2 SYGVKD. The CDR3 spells CAIRETGRYNEQFF. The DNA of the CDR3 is TGTGCCATCAGGGAGACAGGGAGGTACAATGAGCAGTTCTTC.

The CDR3 DNA reads as TGTGCCAGCCGTGCTCCGTCCTGGGGGCAGGACAATGAGCAGTTCTTC. Translation: CASRAPSWGQDNEQFF. V usage is TRBV7-9 and J usage is TRBJ2-1, with D perhaps matching TRBD1 (6 bases). The germline gives CDR1 SEHNR, CDR2 FQNEAQ (reference sequence). The germline V and J ends were trimmed by 8 bases and 5 bases, with 22 bases remaining between them. The CDR3 consists of 16 residues.

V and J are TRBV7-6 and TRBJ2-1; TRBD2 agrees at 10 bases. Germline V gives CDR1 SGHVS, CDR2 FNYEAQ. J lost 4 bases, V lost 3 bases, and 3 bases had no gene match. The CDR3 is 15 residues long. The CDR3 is CASSLGSGRYNEQFF. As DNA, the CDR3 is TGTGCCAGCAGCTTGGGTAGCGGGAGGTACAATGAGCAGTTCTTC.

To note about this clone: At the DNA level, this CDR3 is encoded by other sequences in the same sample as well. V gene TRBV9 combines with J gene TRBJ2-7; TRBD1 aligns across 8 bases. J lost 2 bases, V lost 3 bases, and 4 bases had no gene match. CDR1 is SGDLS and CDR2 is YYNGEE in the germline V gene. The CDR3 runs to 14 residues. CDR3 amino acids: CASSGPGQAYEQYF. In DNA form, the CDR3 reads TGTGCCAGCAGCGGACCGGGACAGGCCTACGAGCAGTACTTC.

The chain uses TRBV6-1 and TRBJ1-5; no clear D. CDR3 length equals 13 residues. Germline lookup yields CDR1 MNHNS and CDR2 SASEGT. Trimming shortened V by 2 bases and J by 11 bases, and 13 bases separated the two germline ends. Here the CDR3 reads CASSEKEGWAQHF. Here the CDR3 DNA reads TGTGCCAGCAGTGAAAAGGAGGGATGGGCCCAGCATTTT.

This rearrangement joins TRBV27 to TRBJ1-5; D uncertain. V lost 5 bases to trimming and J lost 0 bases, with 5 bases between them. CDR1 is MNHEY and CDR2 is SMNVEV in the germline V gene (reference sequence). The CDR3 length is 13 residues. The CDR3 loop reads CASSRYSNQPQHF. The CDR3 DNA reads TGTGCCAGCAGTCGTTATAGCAATCAGCCCCAGCATTTT.